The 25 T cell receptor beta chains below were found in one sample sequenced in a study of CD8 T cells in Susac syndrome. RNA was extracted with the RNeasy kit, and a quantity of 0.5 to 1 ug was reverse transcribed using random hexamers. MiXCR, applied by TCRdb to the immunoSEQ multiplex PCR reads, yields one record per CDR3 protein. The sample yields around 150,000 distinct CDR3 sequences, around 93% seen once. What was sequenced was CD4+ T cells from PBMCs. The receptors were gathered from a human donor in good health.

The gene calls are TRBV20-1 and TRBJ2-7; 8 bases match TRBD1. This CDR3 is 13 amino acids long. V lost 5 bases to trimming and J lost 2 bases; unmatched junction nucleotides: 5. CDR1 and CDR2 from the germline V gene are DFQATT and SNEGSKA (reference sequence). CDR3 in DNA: TGCAGTGCTTTCCGGGACAGGACCTACGAGCAGTACTTC. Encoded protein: CSAFRDRTYEQYF.

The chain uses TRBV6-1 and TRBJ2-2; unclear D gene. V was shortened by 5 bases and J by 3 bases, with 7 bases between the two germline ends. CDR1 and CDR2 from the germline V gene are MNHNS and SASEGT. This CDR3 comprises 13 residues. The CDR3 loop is CASSLDYTGELFF. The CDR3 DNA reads TGTGCCAGCAGTCTCGATTACACCGGGGAGCTGTTTTTT.

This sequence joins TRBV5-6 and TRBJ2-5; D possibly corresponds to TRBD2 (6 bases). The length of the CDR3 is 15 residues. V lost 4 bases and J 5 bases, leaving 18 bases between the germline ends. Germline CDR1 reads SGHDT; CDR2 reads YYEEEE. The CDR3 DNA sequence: TGTGCCAGCAGCACAAACTCGGGAGCTCAGGAGACCCAGTACTTC. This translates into CASSTNSGAQETQYF.

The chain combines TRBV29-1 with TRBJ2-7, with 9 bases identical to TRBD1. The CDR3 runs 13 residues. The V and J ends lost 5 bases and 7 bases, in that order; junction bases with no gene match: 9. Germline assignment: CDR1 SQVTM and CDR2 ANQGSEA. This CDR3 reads CSVWTGALEEQYF. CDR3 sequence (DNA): TGCAGCGTTTGGACAGGGGCCCTTGAGGAGCAGTACTTC.

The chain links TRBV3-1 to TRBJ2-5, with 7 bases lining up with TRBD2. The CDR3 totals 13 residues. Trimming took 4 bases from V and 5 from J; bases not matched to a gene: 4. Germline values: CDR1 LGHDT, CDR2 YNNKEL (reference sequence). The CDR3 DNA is TGTGCCAGCAGCCGGACTAGTTGGGAGACCCAGTACTTC. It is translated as CASSRTSWETQYF.

DNA for the CDR3: TGTGCCAGCAGCCAGCGATCGGAGCTTAGGGGCTACACCTTC. This codes for CASSQRSELRGYTF. This chain links TRBV4-2 with TRBJ1-2; D call uncertain. Germline CDR1 LGHNA, CDR2 YNFKEQ. CDR3 size: 14 residues. Deletions cut 3 bases from V and 8 bases from J, with 16 bases between.

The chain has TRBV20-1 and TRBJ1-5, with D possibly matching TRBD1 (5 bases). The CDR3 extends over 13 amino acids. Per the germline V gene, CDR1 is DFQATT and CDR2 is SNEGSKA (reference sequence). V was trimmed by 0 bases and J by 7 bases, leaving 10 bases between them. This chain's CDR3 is CSARDGGKQPQHF. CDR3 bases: TGCAGTGCTAGAGATGGGGGGAAACAGCCCCAGCATTTT.

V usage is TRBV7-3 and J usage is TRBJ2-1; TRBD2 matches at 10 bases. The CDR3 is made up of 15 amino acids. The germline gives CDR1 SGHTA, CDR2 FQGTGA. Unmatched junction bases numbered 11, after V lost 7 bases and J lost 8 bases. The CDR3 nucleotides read TGTGCCAGCACACTAGCGGGGAACCTCAAGGATGAGCAGTTCTTC. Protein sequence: CASTLAGNLKDEQFF.

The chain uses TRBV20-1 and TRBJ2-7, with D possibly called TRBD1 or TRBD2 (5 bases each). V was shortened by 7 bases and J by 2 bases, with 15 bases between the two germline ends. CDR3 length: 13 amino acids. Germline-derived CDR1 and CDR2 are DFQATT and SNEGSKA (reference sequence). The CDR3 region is CSVGDGATYEQYF. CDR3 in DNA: TGCAGTGTCGGGGACGGGGCGACCTACGAGCAGTACTTC.

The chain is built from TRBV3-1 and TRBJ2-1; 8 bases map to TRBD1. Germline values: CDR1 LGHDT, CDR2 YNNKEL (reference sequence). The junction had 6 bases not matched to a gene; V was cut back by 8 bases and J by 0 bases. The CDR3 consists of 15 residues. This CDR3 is CASREQGASYNEQFF. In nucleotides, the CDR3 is TGTGCCAGCCGAGAGCAGGGGGCCTCCTACAATGAGCAGTTCTTC.

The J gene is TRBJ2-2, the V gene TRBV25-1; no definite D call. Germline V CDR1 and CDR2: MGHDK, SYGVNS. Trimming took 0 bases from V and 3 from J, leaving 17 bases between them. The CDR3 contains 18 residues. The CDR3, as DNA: TGTGCCAGCAGTGAATACCGCTTCGCAGCCGTTGACACCGGGGAGCTGTTTTTT. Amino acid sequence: CASSEYRFAAVDTGELFF. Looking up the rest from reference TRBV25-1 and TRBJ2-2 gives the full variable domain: EADIYQTPRYLVIGTGKKITLECSQTMGHDKMYWYQQDPGMELHLIHYSYGVNSTEKGDLSSESTVSRIRTEHFPLTLESARPSHTSQYLCASSEYRFAAVDTGELFFGEGSRLTVL.

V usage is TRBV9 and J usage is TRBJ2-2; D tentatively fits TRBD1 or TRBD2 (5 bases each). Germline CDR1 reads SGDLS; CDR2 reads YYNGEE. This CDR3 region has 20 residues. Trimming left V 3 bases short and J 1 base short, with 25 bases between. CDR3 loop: CASSGSRSPIGGQNTGELFF. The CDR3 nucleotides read TGTGCCAGCAGCGGGAGCAGGAGTCCGATTGGGGGTCAGAACACCGGGGAGCTGTTTTTT.

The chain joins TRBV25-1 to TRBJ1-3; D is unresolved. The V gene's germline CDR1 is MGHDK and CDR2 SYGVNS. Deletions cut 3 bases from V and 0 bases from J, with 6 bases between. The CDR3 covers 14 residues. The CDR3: CASSDSLSGNTIYF. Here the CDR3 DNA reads TGTGCCAGCAGTGACTCCCTCTCTGGAAACACCATATATTTT.

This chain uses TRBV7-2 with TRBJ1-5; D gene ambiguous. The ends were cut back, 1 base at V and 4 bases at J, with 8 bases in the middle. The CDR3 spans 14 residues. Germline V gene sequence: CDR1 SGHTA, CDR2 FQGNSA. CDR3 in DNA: TGTGCCAGCAGCTTAGTCCCGGGGAATCAGCCCCAGCATTTT. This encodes CASSLVPGNQPQHF.

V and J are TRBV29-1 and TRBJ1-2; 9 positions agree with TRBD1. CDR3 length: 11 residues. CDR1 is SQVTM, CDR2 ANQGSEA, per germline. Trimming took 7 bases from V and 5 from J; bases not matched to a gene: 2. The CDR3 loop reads CSGGTGYGYTF. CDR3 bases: TGCAGCGGGGGGACAGGGTATGGCTACACCTTC.

In nucleotides, the CDR3 is TGTGCCAGCCTCCCGACAGGGTACACCGGGGAGCTGTTTTTT. Translating gives CASLPTGYTGELFF. The J gene is TRBJ2-2, the V gene TRBV2; 7 bases agree with TRBD1. Germline CDR1 and CDR2: SNHLY and FYNNEI. The V gene end was trimmed by 8 bases and the J gene end by 3 bases; junction bases not matched to a gene: 6. The CDR3 is made up of 14 amino acids.

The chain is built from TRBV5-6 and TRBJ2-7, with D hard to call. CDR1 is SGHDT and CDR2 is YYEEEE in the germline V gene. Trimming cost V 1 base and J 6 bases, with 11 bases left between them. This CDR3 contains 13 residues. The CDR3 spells CASSLYYSPEQYF. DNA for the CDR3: TGTGCCAGCAGCTTGTATTACAGCCCCGAGCAGTACTTC.

The CDR3 is CASSQELAAQYF. In nucleotides, the CDR3 is TGTGCCAGCAGCCAAGAACTGGCTGCGCAGTATTTT. The genes are TRBV3-1 and TRBJ2-3; D gene unclear. Germline loops: CDR1 LGHDT, CDR2 YNNKEL (reference sequence). Between the trimmed V and J ends, which lost 0 bases and 10 bases, there was a span of 8 bases. The CDR3 runs to 12 residues.

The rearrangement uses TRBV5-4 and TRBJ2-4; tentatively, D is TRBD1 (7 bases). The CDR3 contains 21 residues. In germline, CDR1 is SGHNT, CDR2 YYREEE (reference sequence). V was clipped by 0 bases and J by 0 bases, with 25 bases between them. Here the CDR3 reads CASSLGGGTDPRGIAKNIQYF. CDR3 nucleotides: TGTGCCAGCAGCTTGGGTGGAGGGACAGATCCTAGGGGAATAGCCAAAAACATTCAGTACTTC.

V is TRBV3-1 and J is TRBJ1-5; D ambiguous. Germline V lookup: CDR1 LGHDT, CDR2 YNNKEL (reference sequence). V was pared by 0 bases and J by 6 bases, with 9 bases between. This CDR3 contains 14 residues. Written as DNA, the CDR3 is TGTGCCAGCAGCCAAGACACAATCACTCAGCCCCAGCATTTT. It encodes CASSQDTITQPQHF. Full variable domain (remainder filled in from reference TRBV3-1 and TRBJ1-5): DTAVSQTPKYLVTQMGNDKSIKCEQNLGHDTMYWYKQDSKKFLKIMFSYNNKELIINETVPNRFSPKSPDKAHLNLHINSLELGDSAVYFCASSQDTITQPQHFGDGTRLSIL.

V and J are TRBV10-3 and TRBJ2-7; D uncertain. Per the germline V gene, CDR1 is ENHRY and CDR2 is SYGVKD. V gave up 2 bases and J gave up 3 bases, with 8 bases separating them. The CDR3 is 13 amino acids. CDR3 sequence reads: CAISEGRIYEQYF. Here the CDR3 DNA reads TGTGCCATCAGTGAGGGACGAATCTACGAGCAGTACTTC.

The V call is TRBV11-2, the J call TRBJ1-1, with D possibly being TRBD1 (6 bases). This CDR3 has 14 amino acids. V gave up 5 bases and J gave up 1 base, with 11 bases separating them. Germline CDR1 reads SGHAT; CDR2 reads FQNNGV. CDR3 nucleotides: TGTGCCAGCAGCCGAAGGGGACAGAACACTGAAGCTTTCTTT. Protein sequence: CASSRRGQNTEAFF.

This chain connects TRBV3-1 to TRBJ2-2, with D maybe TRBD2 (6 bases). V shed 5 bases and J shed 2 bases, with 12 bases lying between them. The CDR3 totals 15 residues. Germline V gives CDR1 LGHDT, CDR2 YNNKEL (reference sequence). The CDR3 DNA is TGTGCCAGCAGCAGACTAGAACTCAACACCGGGGAGCTGTTTTTT. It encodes CASSRLELNTGELFF.

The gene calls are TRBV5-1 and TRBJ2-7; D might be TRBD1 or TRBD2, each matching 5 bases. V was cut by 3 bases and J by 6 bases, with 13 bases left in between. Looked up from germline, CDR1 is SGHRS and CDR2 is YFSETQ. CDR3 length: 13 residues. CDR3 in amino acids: CASSSGTLREQYF. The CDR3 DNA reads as TGCGCCAGCAGCTCCGGGACCCTACGCGAGCAGTACTTC.

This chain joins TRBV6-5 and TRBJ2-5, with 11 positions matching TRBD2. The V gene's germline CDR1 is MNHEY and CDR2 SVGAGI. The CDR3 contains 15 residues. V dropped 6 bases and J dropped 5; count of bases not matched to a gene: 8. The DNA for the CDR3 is TGTGCCAGCAGACGACTAGCGGGGTTGGGCGAGACCCAGTACTTC. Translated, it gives CASRRLAGLGETQYF.